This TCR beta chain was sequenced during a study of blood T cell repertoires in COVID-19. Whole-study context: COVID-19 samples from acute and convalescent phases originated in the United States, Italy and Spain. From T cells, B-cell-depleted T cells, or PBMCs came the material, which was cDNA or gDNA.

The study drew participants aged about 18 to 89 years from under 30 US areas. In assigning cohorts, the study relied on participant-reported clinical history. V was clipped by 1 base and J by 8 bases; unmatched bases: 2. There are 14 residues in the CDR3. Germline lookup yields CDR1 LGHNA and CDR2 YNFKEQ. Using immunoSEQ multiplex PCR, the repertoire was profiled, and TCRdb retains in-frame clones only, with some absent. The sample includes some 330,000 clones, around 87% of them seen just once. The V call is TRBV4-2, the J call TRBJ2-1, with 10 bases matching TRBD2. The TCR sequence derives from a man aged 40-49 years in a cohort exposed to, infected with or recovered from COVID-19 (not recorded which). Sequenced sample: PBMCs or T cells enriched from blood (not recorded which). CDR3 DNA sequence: TGTGCCAGCAGCCAAGCTAGCGGGAGTGATGAGCAGTTCTTC. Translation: CASSQASGSDEQFF.